Below are 21 T cell receptor beta chains sequenced from a single sample in a study of shared clonotypes between healthy human individuals (TCRdb year 2020). Libraries came from the immunoSEQ multiplex PCR assay. In its TCRdb copy, this immuneACCESS table keeps in-frame sequences only and misses some clones. Where compared with another copy, unresolved V genes explain less than half of these, and the others have no known cause. This sample gives some 650,000 clones in total; approximately 97% of them show up just once. Of the sample, about 0.057% is held by the ten largest clones. The source material was naive CD4+ T cells sorted from blood. The sample's cell subset or site label, decoded: CD45RA+ positively selected. These receptors came from a woman in her 30s in good health.

J is TRBJ1-1 and V is TRBV15; D not certain. Per the germline V gene, CDR1 is LNHNV and CDR2 is YYDKDF (reference sequence). This CDR3 is built from 12 residues. Trimming pared 5 bases from V and 0 bases from J, leaving 4 bases between. The DNA for the CDR3 is TGTGCCACCAGCCGGGTGAACACTGAAGCTTTCTTT. Translated, it gives CATSRVNTEAFF. The full variable domain, its missing parts supplied by reference TRBV15 and TRBJ1-1, is DAMVIQNPRYQVTQFGKPVTLSCSQTLNHNVMYWYQQKSSQAPKLLFHYYDKDFNNEADTPDNFQSRRPNTSFCFLDIRSPGLGDTAMYLCATSRVNTEAFFGQGTRLTVV.

The rearrangement links TRBV28 to TRBJ1-1; D unclear. Trimming cost V 7 bases and J 7 bases, with 13 bases left between them. CDR3 length: 12 amino acids. Germline V CDR1 and CDR2: MDHEN, SYDVKM. The chain's CDR3 is CASKSREYEAFF. In DNA form, the CDR3 reads TGTGCCAGCAAATCAAGGGAGTATGAAGCTTTCTTT.

This sequence joins TRBV13 and TRBJ2-3; TRBD2 aligns across 8 bases. V was pared by 4 bases and J by 1 base, with 4 bases of the junction left unmatched. Germline CDR1 and CDR2: PRHDT and FYEKMQ (reference sequence). This CDR3 is built from 15 residues. The CDR3 DNA is TGTGCCAGCAGCTCCTTACTAGCGGGCACAGATACGCAGTATTTT. Translating it yields CASSSLLAGTDTQYF.

The V gene is TRBV5-5, the J gene TRBJ1-5; TRBD1 is a possible D gene (5 bases). The germline V gene has CDR1 SGHKS and CDR2 YYEKEE (reference sequence). Trimming took off 0 bases at V and 11 bases at J, with 15 bases between the two ends. The CDR3 has 14 residues. CDR3 in DNA: TGTGCCAGCAGCTTGGGGGGGTCCGGTCCATCCCAGCATTTT. This gives the protein CASSLGGSGPSQHF. Combining the CDR3 with reference TRBV5-5 and TRBJ1-5 gives the whole variable domain DAGVTQSPTHLIKTRGQQVTLRCSPISGHKSVSWYQQVLGQGPQFIFQYYEKEERGRGNFPDRFSARQFPNYSSELNVNALLLGDSALYLCASSLGGSGPSQHFGDGTRLSIL.

The chain employs TRBV13 and TRBJ2-7; unclear D gene. The CDR3 is made up of 12 amino acids. Germline CDR1 is PRHDT and CDR2 is FYEKMQ (reference sequence). V lost 3 bases and J 4 bases, leaving 7 bases between the germline ends. This CDR3 reads CASSFSTYEQYF. The CDR3 region has the DNA TGTGCCAGCAGCTTTAGTACTTACGAGCAGTACTTC.

The CDR3, as DNA: TGCGCCAGCAGCTTGACTAGCGCCCGTTTTACCTACGAGCAGTACTTC. This gives the protein CASSLTSARFTYEQYF. The chain carries TRBV5-1 and TRBJ2-7; 7 bases are a match to TRBD2. Germline loops: CDR1 SGHRS, CDR2 YFSETQ. With 1 base clipped from V and 2 bases from J, the junction kept 9 bases outside the gene matches. The CDR3 loop spans 16 amino acids.

The chain links TRBV7-3 to TRBJ2-3; perhaps D is TRBD1 or TRBD2 (6 bases each). Per the germline V gene, CDR1 is SGHTA and CDR2 is FQGTGA. V lost 5 bases and J 1 base, leaving 10 bases between the germline ends. The CDR3 loop spans 14 amino acids. The CDR3 loop reads CASSTRGGTDTQYF. CDR3 coding DNA: TGTGCCAGCAGCACGAGGGGGGGCACAGATACGCAGTATTTT.

The V gene is TRBV28, the J gene TRBJ2-7; D is possibly TRBD1 (6 bases). Germline V CDR1 and CDR2: MDHEN, SYDVKM. V was pared by 3 bases and J by 6 bases, with 9 bases between. This CDR3 is built from 12 residues. The CDR3 here is CASSLRGSEQYF. For the CDR3, the DNA is TGTGCCAGCAGTTTGAGGGGGAGCGAGCAGTACTTC.

The chain links TRBV5-4 to TRBJ2-2; TRBD2 agrees at 7 bases. This CDR3 has 16 amino acids. The germline gives CDR1 SGHNT, CDR2 YYREEE (reference sequence). The V and J ends lost 4 bases and 1 base, in that order; junction bases with no gene match: 7. The CDR3 bases are TGTGCCAGCAGCCCAGGAGGCGGGAGGAACACCGGGGAGCTGTTTTTT. This gives the protein CASSPGGGRNTGELFF. Filled out from reference TRBV5-4 and TRBJ2-2, the complete variable domain reads ETGVTQSPTHLIKTRGQQVTLRCSSQSGHNTVSWYQQALGQGPQFIFQYYREEENGRGNFPPRFSGLQFPNYSSELNVNALELDDSALYLCASSPGGGRNTGELFFGEGSRLTVL.

The rearrangement joins TRBV2 to TRBJ2-1; 8 nucleotides match TRBD2. The CDR3 is made up of 15 amino acids. Germline V CDR1 and CDR2: SNHLY, FYNNEI. After removal of 3 bases from V and 4 bases from J, the junction contained 5 bases not matched to a gene. The CDR3 DNA is TGTGCCAGCAGTGATGAGACTAGCGAGTACAATGAGCAGTTCTTC. Its translation is CASSDETSEYNEQFF.

This clone came up once. V gene TRBV6-6 combines with J gene TRBJ2-7; TRBD2 agrees at 9 bases. V shed 2 bases and J 2 bases; nucleotides not matched to a gene: 4. The CDR3 totals 15 residues. CDR1 and CDR2 from the germline V gene are MNHNY and SVGAGI (reference sequence). The CDR3 DNA reads TGTGCCAGCAGTTACCCGACTAGCGGCACCTACGAGCAGTACTTC. Translated, it gives CASSYPTSGTYEQYF.

V and J are TRBV27 and TRBJ2-5; no firm D call. The J call is in doubt because the DNA end fits TRBJ2-7 better. From germline, CDR1 is MNHEY and CDR2 SMNVEV (reference sequence). This CDR3 is 15 amino acids long. The CDR3 DNA is TGTGCCAGCAGCACAGCTAGAAGCGCCTCCTACGAGCAGTACTTC. It codes for CASSTARSASYEQYF.

V and J are TRBV10-1 and TRBJ2-2; 14 bases fit TRBD2. Trimming at V came to 5 bases and at J to 0 bases, leaving 5 bases not matched to a gene. This CDR3 is 18 amino acids long. Germline CDR1 is WNHNN and CDR2 is SYGVQD (reference sequence). The CDR3 sequence: CASSPGGLAGANTGELFF. CDR3 sequence (DNA): TGCGCCAGCAGTCCGGGGGGACTAGCGGGGGCGAACACCGGGGAGCTGTTTTTT.

This clone appeared once. The chain uses TRBV10-1 and TRBJ2-1, with unresolved D. CDR1 is WNHNN, CDR2 SYGVQD, per germline (reference sequence). The V and J ends lost 5 bases and 5 bases respectively, with 4 bases between them. This CDR3 contains 11 residues. CDR3 loop: CASSINNEQFF. CDR3 nucleotide sequence: TGCGCCAGCAGTATTAACAATGAGCAGTTCTTC.

This chain connects TRBV7-8 to TRBJ2-5; D is ambiguous. The end of the DNA fits TRBJ2-7 better, so the J call may be wrong. The CDR3 is 13 amino acids. Germline-derived CDR1 and CDR2 are SGHVS and FQNEAQ. The CDR3 region has the DNA TGTGCCAGCAGCCCCCGGGCTGGCTACGAGCAGTACTTC. This translates into CASSPRAGYEQYF.

V and J are TRBV27 and TRBJ2-3, with a weak D call TRBD1 (6 bases). Trimming took 7 bases from V and 7 from J, leaving 24 bases between them. Germline V gives CDR1 MNHEY, CDR2 SMNVEV (reference sequence). This CDR3 comprises 16 residues. Here the CDR3 reads CASTFKPQGQFNTQYF. DNA of the CDR3: TGTGCCAGCACCTTCAAACCCCAGGGGCAGTTTAATACGCAGTATTTT.

V is TRBV5-4 and J is TRBJ2-7; 8 bases are shared with TRBD2. Germline V CDR1 and CDR2: SGHNT, YYREEE (reference sequence). This CDR3 has 17 residues. Germline trimming cut 3 bases from V and 5 bases from J; bases unmatched to any gene: 16. CDR3 sequence: CASSSGGSGAGHDEQYF. Here the CDR3 DNA reads TGTGCCAGCAGCTCCGGAGGTAGCGGGGCAGGTCATGACGAGCAGTACTTC.

The V and J genes are TRBV7-9 and TRBJ2-1; 7 positions match TRBD1. This CDR3 has 15 residues. Germline values: CDR1 SEHNR, CDR2 FQNEAQ (reference sequence). V lost 5 bases, J lost 0 bases, and 4 bases stayed unmatched. Here the CDR3 reads CASSQRQGSYNEQFF. CDR3 DNA: TGTGCCAGCAGCCAGAGACAGGGCTCCTACAATGAGCAGTTCTTC.

The chain links TRBV5-1 to TRBJ2-7; 8 bases map to TRBD2. V lost 0 bases to trimming and J lost 4 bases; unmatched junction nucleotides: 6. CDR3 length: 15 residues. Germline lookup yields CDR1 SGHRS and CDR2 YFSETQ. This CDR3 is CASSLGSGGPYEQYF. In DNA, the CDR3 is TGCGCCAGCAGCTTGGGCTCGGGAGGGCCGTACGAGCAGTACTTC.

V is TRBV5-6 and J is TRBJ2-1; D is unclear. CDR3 length equals 16 residues. In germline, CDR1 is SGHDT, CDR2 YYEEEE. V shed 5 bases and J shed 7 bases, with 22 bases lying between them. The CDR3 protein is CASSSHPQEFGNEQFF. The CDR3 nucleotides are TGTGCCAGCAGTTCCCACCCCCAGGAGTTCGGAAATGAGCAGTTCTTC. The variable domain in full, completed from reference TRBV5-6 and TRBJ2-1, reads DAGVTQSPTHLIKTRGQQVTLRCSPKSGHDTVSWYQQALGQGPQFIFQYYEEEERQRGNFPDRFSGHQFPNYSSELNVNALLLGDSALYLCASSSHPQEFGNEQFFGPGTRLTVL.

CDR3 residues: CASSVTGTSGSTDTQYF. The CDR3 nucleotides read TGTGCCAGCAGCGTAACCGGGACTAGCGGGAGCACAGATACGCAGTATTTT. The chain employs TRBV9 and TRBJ2-3, with 12 bases that match TRBD2. Trimming at V came to 1 base and at J to 0 bases, leaving 3 bases not matched to a gene. CDR1 and CDR2 (germline): SGDLS, YYNGEE. CDR3 length: 17 residues.